The entry below gives a single TCR beta chain sequence along with its context. What it binds is not known. The sample comes from a study of PD-1 blockade in classical Hodgkin lymphoma. Study-wide background: The nivolumab dose that patients received was 3 mg/kg, given intravenously every 2 weeks. Study results and caveats: Complete responders matched newly diagnosed patients in baseline diversity.

With no exception, relapse followed autologous stem cell transplantation in all patients, and brentuximab vedotin exposure varied. Researchers report purifying CD4+ T cells from thawed PBMCs by magnetic negative selection. Best responses were complete response, partial response or progressive disease. This table comes from immunoSEQ multiplex PCR, and its TCRdb copy is limited to in-frame clones, with some not included. The top ten hold approximately 3.6% of the sample, which has 5,000 to 7,000 clones, around 73% seen once. Sequenced here: CD4+ T cells from blood, sampled at baseline. The origin of this receptor is a human donor with classical Hodgkin lymphoma.

Here the CDR3 reads CASSSLAGGILRQETQYF. The CDR3 nucleotides are TGTGCCAGCAGTTCCCTAGCGGGGGGCATCTTACGCCAAGAGACCCAGTACTTC. This rearrangement joins TRBV27 to TRBJ2-5; TRBD2 aligns across 11 bases. The germline gives CDR1 MNHEY, CDR2 SMNVEV (reference sequence). CDR3 size: 18 residues. The trim removed 4 bases at V and 1 base at J, leaving 11 bases unmatched.